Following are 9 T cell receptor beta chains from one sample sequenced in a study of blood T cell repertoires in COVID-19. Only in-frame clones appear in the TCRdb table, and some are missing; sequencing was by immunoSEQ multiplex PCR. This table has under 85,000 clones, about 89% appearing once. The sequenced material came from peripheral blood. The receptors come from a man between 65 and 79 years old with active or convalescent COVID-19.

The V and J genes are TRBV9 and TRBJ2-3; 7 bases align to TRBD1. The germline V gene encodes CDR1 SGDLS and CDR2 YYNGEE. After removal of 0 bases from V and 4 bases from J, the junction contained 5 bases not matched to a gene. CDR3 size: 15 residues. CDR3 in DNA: TGTGCCAGCAGCGTAGAGGGGACAGTGGCAGATACGCAGTATTTT. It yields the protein CASSVEGTVADTQYF.

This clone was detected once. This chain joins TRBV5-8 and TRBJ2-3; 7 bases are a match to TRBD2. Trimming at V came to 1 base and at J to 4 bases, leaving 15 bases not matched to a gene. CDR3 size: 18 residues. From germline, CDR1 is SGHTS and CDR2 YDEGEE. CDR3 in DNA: TGTGCCAGCAGCTTGTTTTTCGGGGGAGGGCCTTTAGCAGATACGCAGTATTTT. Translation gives CASSLFFGGGPLADTQYF.

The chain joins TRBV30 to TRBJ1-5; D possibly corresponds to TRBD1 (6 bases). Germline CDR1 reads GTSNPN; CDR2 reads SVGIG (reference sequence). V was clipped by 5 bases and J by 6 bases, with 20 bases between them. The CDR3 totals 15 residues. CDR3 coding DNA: TGTGCCTGGGGTAGCGGGGGGGCAGGGATTCAGCCCCAGCATTTT. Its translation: CAWGSGGAGIQPQHF.

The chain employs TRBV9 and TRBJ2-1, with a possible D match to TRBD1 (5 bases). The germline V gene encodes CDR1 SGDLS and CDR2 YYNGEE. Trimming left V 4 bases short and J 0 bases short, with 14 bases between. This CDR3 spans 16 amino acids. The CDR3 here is CASSPHGASSYNEQFF. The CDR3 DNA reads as TGTGCCAGCAGCCCCCATGGGGCTAGCTCCTACAATGAGCAGTTCTTC.

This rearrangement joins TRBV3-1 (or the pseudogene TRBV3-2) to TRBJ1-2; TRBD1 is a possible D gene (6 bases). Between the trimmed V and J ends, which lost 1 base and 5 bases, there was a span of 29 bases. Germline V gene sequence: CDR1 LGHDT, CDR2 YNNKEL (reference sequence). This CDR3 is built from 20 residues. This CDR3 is CASSQGRPSGGRKGDYGYTF. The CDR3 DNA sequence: TGTGCCAGCAGCCAAGGCCGCCCCTCGGGGGGGCGGAAAGGGGATTATGGCTACACCTTC.

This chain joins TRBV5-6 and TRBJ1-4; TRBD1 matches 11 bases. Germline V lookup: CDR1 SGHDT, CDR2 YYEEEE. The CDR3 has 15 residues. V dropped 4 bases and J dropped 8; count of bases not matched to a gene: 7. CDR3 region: CASSPRTGGYEKLFF. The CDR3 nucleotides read TGTGCCAGCAGCCCGAGGACAGGGGGCTACGAAAAACTGTTTTTT.

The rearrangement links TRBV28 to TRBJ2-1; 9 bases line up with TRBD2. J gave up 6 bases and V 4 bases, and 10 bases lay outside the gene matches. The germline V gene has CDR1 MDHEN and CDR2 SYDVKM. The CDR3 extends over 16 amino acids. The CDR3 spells CASSSLDRLAANEQFF. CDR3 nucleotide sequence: TGTGCCAGCAGTTCCCTCGACAGACTAGCGGCCAATGAGCAGTTCTTC.

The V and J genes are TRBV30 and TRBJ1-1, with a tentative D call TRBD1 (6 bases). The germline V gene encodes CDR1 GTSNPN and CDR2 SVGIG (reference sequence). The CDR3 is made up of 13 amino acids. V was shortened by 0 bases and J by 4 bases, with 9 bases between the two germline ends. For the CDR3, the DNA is TGTGCCTGGAGTGTAGGGGGTGGCACTGAAGCTTTCTTT. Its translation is CAWSVGGGTEAFF.

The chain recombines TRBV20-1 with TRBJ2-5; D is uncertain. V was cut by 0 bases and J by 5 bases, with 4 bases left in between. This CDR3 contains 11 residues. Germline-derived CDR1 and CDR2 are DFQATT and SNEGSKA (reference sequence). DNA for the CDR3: TGCAGTGCTAGAGATCTTGAGACCCAGTACTTC. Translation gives CSARDLETQYF.